The 20 T cell receptor beta chains below were found in one sample sequenced in a study of cytomegalovirus exposure and HLA in healthy donors. The PCR made use of 60 Vbeta and 13 Jbeta primers. Assay used: immunoSEQ multiplex PCR; TCRdb lists only in-frame clones, some missing. The sample shows about 190,000 clones, over 70% of them seen only once. The sequenced sample consisted of PBMCs. All receptors derive from a woman aged 18-29 years in good health and CMV-seropositive.

V and J are TRBV30 and TRBJ1-1; no firm D call. Germline values: CDR1 GTSNPN, CDR2 SVGIG (reference sequence). The germline V and J ends were trimmed by 0 bases and 5 bases, with 10 bases remaining between them. This CDR3 is 13 amino acids long. This chain's CDR3 is CAWSVWGDTEAFF. CDR3 DNA: TGTGCCTGGAGTGTTTGGGGAGATACTGAAGCTTTCTTT.

The chain links TRBV4-3 to TRBJ1-4, with D unclear. Germline CDR1 is LGHNA and CDR2 is YSLEER. V was trimmed by 2 bases and J by 6 bases, leaving 4 bases between them. This CDR3 region has 12 residues. CDR3 bases: TGCGCCAGCAGCCAACTTCATGAAAAACTGTTTTTT. This translates into CASSQLHEKLFF.

The chain joins TRBV30 to TRBJ1-6, with 7 bases that match TRBD1. J was trimmed by 7 bases and V by 2 bases; bases with no gene match: 2. Germline V gene sequence: CDR1 GTSNPN, CDR2 SVGIG (reference sequence). This CDR3 has 13 residues. DNA of the CDR3: TGTGCCTGGAGTACAGGGGAAAATTCACCCCTCCACTTT. Its protein product is CAWSTGENSPLHF.

The V and J genes are TRBV11-2 and TRBJ1-2; TRBD1 matches 9 bases. The CDR3 contains 18 residues. CDR1 and CDR2 from the germline V gene are SGHAT and FQNNGV. Germline trimming cut 4 bases from V and 5 bases from J; bases unmatched to any gene: 17. The chain's CDR3 is CASSSLRPAPGQGYGYTF. CDR3 in DNA: TGTGCCAGCAGCTCCCTGCGCCCGGCCCCGGGACAGGGATATGGCTACACCTTC.

This clone has a single count. This chain uses TRBV7-9 with TRBJ1-6, with a possible D match to TRBD1 (6 bases). Trimming removed 5 bases from V and 9 bases from J, with 20 bases in between. Per the germline V gene, CDR1 is SEHNR and CDR2 is FQNEAQ (reference sequence). The CDR3 is made up of 16 amino acids. The CDR3 protein is CASSETGTPLGSPLHF. CDR3 coding DNA: TGTGCCAGCAGCGAAACAGGGACCCCCCTGGGTTCACCCCTCCACTTT.

The chain carries TRBV5-1 and TRBJ1-2; D not certain. CDR3 length: 18 residues. The ends were cut back, 4 bases at V and 0 bases at J, with 22 bases in the middle. Germline CDR1 and CDR2: SGHRS and YFSETQ. CDR3 amino acids: CASSETLSRRLSNYGYTF. The CDR3 DNA follows: TGCGCCAGCAGCGAAACTCTCAGTCGGAGGTTGTCTAACTATGGCTACACCTTC.

This sequence joins TRBV19 and TRBJ2-7, with D maybe TRBD2 (6 bases). Per the germline V gene, CDR1 is LNHDA and CDR2 is SQIVND (reference sequence). Trimming left V 6 bases short and J 3 bases short, with 15 bases between. CDR3 length: 14 residues. As DNA, the CDR3 is TGTGCCAGTAGGAGGGGACTTACAAACTACGAGCAGTACGTC. Translated: CASRRGLTNYEQYV.

This rearrangement joins TRBV7-9 to TRBJ1-1, with 7 bases fitting TRBD1. V trimming: 5 bases; J trimming: 0 bases; junction bases outside the gene matches: 3. The CDR3 length is 14 residues. The germline gives CDR1 SEHNR, CDR2 FQNEAQ (reference sequence). The CDR3 is CASSVGQVNTEAFF. The CDR3 region has the DNA TGTGCCAGCAGCGTCGGACAGGTGAACACTGAAGCTTTCTTT.

This chain joins TRBV5-5 and TRBJ1-5; weak D call: TRBD1 (5 bases). Trimming left V 4 bases short and J 5 bases short, with 13 bases between. The CDR3 loop spans 14 amino acids. CDR1 is SGHKS and CDR2 is YYEKEE in the germline V gene (reference sequence). The CDR3 loop reads CASSRAGVDQPQHF. The CDR3 DNA reads TGTGCCAGCAGCCGGGCGGGGGTCGATCAGCCCCAGCATTTT.

The chain combines TRBV5-3 with TRBJ2-7; 8 bases line up with TRBD1. TRBV5-3 qualifies as an ORF whose function is uncertain. The CDR3 length is 15 residues. The junction had 12 bases not matched to a gene; V was cut back by 5 bases and J by 5 bases. The CDR3 nucleotides are TGTGCCAGAAGTTGGATGGACAGGGCCGGTCACGAGCAGTACTTC. As protein: CARSWMDRAGHEQYF.

The chain recombines TRBV28 with TRBJ2-1, with 12 positions matching TRBD2. V shed 2 bases, J shed 5 bases, and the junction held 13 bases outside the gene matches. This CDR3 has 19 residues. The germline V gene has CDR1 MDHEN and CDR2 SYDVKM. The CDR3 nucleotides read TGTGCCAGCAGTTTAAGGCCCCTCCCCCTAGCGGGGGGGAACAATGAGCAGTTCTTC. Protein sequence: CASSLRPLPLAGGNNEQFF.

The chain carries TRBV2 and TRBJ1-2; tentative D call: TRBD1 (6 bases). Germline CDR1 SNHLY, CDR2 FYNNEI. This CDR3 has 12 residues. V was shortened by 5 bases and J by 11 bases, with 15 bases between the two germline ends. This CDR3 reads CASSRQEVGYTF. The DNA for the CDR3 is TGTGCCAGCAGTCGACAGGAGGTTGGGTACACCTTC.

The chain carries TRBV5-1 and TRBJ2-1; 9 bases map to TRBD2. Germline values: CDR1 SGHRS, CDR2 YFSETQ. Unmatched junction bases numbered 15, after V lost 5 bases and J lost 0 bases. This CDR3 has 19 amino acids. CDR3 in amino acids: CASRPNPGLAQSSYNEQFF. The CDR3 DNA sequence: TGCGCCAGCAGACCTAACCCGGGACTAGCCCAGAGCTCCTACAATGAGCAGTTCTTC.

This clone was counted only a few times. V gene TRBV6-5 combines with J gene TRBJ1-4; D is undetermined. There are 12 residues in the CDR3. V dropped 6 bases and J dropped 6 bases, with 8 bases sitting between them. CDR1 MNHEY and CDR2 SVGAGI come from the germline V gene. Here the CDR3 DNA reads TGTGCCAGCAGCCTCCCCCATGAAAAACTGTTTTTT. Amino acids: CASSLPHEKLFF.

This chain joins TRBV10-2 and TRBJ2-5; the D is unclear. This CDR3 has 12 residues. The V gene's germline CDR1 is WSHSY and CDR2 SAAADI. Trimming cost V 5 bases and J 8 bases, with 12 bases left between them. The CDR3 loop is CASSKPAETQYF. Here the CDR3 DNA reads TGCGCCAGCAGTAAGCCCGCGGAAACCCAGTACTTC.

The gene calls are TRBV7-7 and TRBJ2-5; tentatively, D is TRBD1 (5 bases). V dropped 2 bases and J dropped 5 bases, with 12 bases sitting between them. The CDR3 is 14 residues long. CDR1 is SSHAT and CDR2 is FNYEAQ in the germline V gene (reference sequence). The CDR3 sequence: CASSLLGAGETQYF. DNA of the CDR3: TGTGCCAGCAGCTTATTAGGGGCCGGGGAGACCCAGTACTTC.

CDR3 in amino acids: CASSLSGGSAEAFF. The CDR3 nucleotides read TGTGCCAGCAGCTTAAGTGGGGGGTCGGCTGAAGCTTTCTTT. The rearrangement uses TRBV7-6 and TRBJ1-1; D may be TRBD1 (5 bases). CDR1 and CDR2 from the germline V gene are SGHVS and FNYEAQ. This CDR3 contains 14 residues. Trimming stripped 2 bases from V and 6 bases from J, with 13 bases between.

The chain employs TRBV9 and TRBJ2-3; possibly TRBD1 for D (7 bases). V shed 2 bases and J shed 0 bases, with 10 bases lying between them. The CDR3 spans 15 residues. Germline-derived CDR1 and CDR2 are SGDLS and YYNGEE. The CDR3 coding sequence is TGTGCCAGCAGCGTGTCAGGGGGGAGCACAGATACGCAGTATTTT. This sequence encodes CASSVSGGSTDTQYF.

The V and J genes are TRBV6-5 and TRBJ2-7, with 8 bases aligning to TRBD1. V shed 7 bases, J shed 5 bases, and the junction held 10 bases outside the gene matches. The CDR3 is made up of 14 amino acids. In germline, CDR1 is MNHEY, CDR2 SVGAGI. The CDR3 reads CASTFGQGNNEQYV. For the CDR3, the DNA is TGTGCCAGCACCTTCGGACAGGGAAACAACGAGCAGTACGTC.

This clone was found a few times. This chain connects TRBV5-4 to TRBJ1-2; a weak D match, TRBD1 (5 bases). V lost 0 bases and J 1 base, leaving 7 bases between the germline ends. The CDR3 is 14 residues long. Germline assignment: CDR1 SGHNT and CDR2 YYREEE (reference sequence). The CDR3 reads CASSLGQNNYGYTF. CDR3 nucleotides: TGTGCCAGCAGCTTGGGACAGAATAACTATGGCTACACCTTC.